This T cell receptor (beta chain) was sequenced in a study of radiotherapy plus CTLA-4 blockade in lung cancer. Study context: Patients showed objective responses in approximately 17% of cases and disease control in just over 30%.

Those patients who had chemo-refractory metastatic non-small-cell lung cancer were given focal radiation along with CTLA-4 blockade through ipilimumab. For this clone: Its antigen remains unidentified.

The CDR3 is 13 residues long. Germline assignment: CDR1 MDHEN and CDR2 SYDVKM. Trimming cost V 6 bases and J 1 base, with 10 bases left between them. Overall study results and limits: Tumor-origin TCR clones grew in blood after radiotherapy plus ipilimumab. The best predictor of response was reported to be early blood T cell clone dynamics, with interferon-beta.

TCRdb's copy holds only in-frame clones and misses some; the assay was immunoSEQ multiplex PCR. This sample has 120,000 or so clones, with 78% found just once. This chain links TRBV28 with TRBJ2-7; a weak D match, TRBD2 (6 bases). The sequencing used peripheral blood, collected from a patient treated with radiotherapy plus ipilimumab. This clonotype originated in a human donor with non-small cell lung cancer who had a partial response to radiotherapy plus ipilimumab. The CDR3 nucleotides are TGTGCCAGCAGCGGAGGGACTTCCTACGAGCAGTACTTC. It specifies CASSGGTSYEQYF.